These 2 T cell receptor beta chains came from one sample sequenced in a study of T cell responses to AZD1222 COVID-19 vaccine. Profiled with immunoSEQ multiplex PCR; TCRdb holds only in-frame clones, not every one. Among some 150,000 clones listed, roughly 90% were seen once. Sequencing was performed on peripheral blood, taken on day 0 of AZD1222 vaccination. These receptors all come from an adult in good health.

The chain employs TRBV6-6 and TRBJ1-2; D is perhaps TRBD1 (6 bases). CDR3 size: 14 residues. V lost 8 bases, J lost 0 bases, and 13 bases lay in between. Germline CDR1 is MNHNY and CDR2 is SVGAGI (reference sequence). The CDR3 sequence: CASSGGRANYGYTF. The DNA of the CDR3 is TGTGCCAGCTCGGGGGGCCGGGCTAACTATGGCTACACCTTC.

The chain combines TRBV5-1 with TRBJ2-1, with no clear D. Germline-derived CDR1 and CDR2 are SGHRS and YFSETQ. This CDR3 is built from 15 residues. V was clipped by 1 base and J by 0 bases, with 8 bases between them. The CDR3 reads CASSLYTSSYNEQFF. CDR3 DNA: TGCGCCAGCAGCTTGTATACGAGCTCCTACAATGAGCAGTTCTTC.